This is a list of T cell receptor beta chains from one sample in a study of cytomegalovirus exposure and HLA in healthy donors. The table came from immunoSEQ multiplex PCR; TCRdb's copy has only in-frame clones and leaves some out. Of 150,000 to 200,000 clones in the sample, roughly 77% are singletons; the top ten hold approximately 0.36%. Sequencing was done on a sample of PBMCs. The source is a male donor in good health and CMV-seropositive. The CDR3 runs from the conserved cysteine through the conserved F or W. A D gene is named only where the DNA matches it firmly. Clone size appears in some rows only: once, few, many, or a class for an expanded clone.

clone size: NA; J gene: TRBJ1-2; D gene: NA; V gene: TRBV6-5; CDR3 protein: CASSYNIEGGGYTF; CDR3 DNA: TGTGCCAGCAGTTACAATATCGAAGGAGGTGGCTACACCTTC
clone size: NA; J gene: TRBJ1-1; D gene: NA; V gene: TRBV7-2; CDR3 protein: CASSGDRMNTEAFF; CDR3 DNA: TGTGCCAGCAGCGGAGACAGAATGAACACTGAAGCTTTCTTT
clone size: NA; J gene: TRBJ1-3; D gene: TRBD1; V gene: TRBV19; CDR3 protein: CASSRDRVEGNTIYF; CDR3 DNA: TGTGCCAGTAGTAGGGACAGGGTGGAAGGAAACACCATATATTTT
clone size: once; J gene: TRBJ2-7; D gene: TRBD1; V gene: TRBV5-1; CDR3 protein: CASSPRQGTGYEQYF; CDR3 DNA: TGCGCCAGCAGCCCAAGACAGGGAACGGGCTACGAGCAGTACTTC
clone size: NA; J gene: TRBJ1-6; D gene: NA; V gene: TRBV25-1; CDR3 protein: CASSEYGRSSYNSPLHF; CDR3 DNA: TGTGCCAGCAGTGAATATGGCAGAAGCTCCTATAATTCACCCCTCCACTTT
clone size: once; J gene: TRBJ2-1; D gene: NA; V gene: TRBV19; CDR3 protein: CASMGTDAFGRINEQFF; CDR3 DNA: TGTGCCAGTATGGGGACGGACGCGTTCGGGAGAATCAATGAGCAGTTCTTC
clone size: NA; J gene: TRBJ1-2; D gene: NA; V gene: TRBV30; CDR3 protein: CAWSLQGYGYTF; CDR3 DNA: TGTGCCTGGAGCTTACAGGGCTATGGCTACACCTTC
clone size: NA; J gene: TRBJ1-5; D gene: NA; V gene: TRBV9; CDR3 protein: CASSVRESNQPQHF; CDR3 DNA: TGTGCCAGCAGCGTAAGGGAGAGCAATCAGCCCCAGCATTTT
clone size: NA; J gene: TRBJ2-1; D gene: TRBD1; V gene: TRBV27; CDR3 protein: CASSRDRGSAEQFF; CDR3 DNA: TGTGCCAGCAGTCGGGACAGGGGGAGTGCTGAGCAGTTCTTC
clone size: NA; J gene: TRBJ1-6; D gene: NA; V gene: TRBV4-2; CDR3 protein: CASSQEGGRHHNSPLHF; CDR3 DNA: TGTGCCAGCAGCCAAGAAGGAGGCAGGCACCATAATTCACCCCTCCACTTT
clone size: NA; J gene: TRBJ2-1; D gene: NA; V gene: TRBV27; CDR3 protein: CASTPAWTDNEQFF; CDR3 DNA: TGTGCCAGCACCCCCGCATGGACAGATAATGAGCAGTTCTTC
clone size: NA; J gene: TRBJ1-2; D gene: NA; V gene: TRBV28; CDR3 protein: CASSFFISNYGYTF; CDR3 DNA: TGTGCCAGCAGTTTTTTTATCTCTAACTATGGCTACACCTTC
clone size: NA; J gene: TRBJ1-2; D gene: NA; V gene: TRBV27; CDR3 protein: CASSLKARGGWYGYTF; CDR3 DNA: TGTGCCAGCAGTTTAAAGGCCCGGGGGGGGTGGTATGGCTACACCTTC
clone size: NA; J gene: TRBJ1-1; D gene: TRBD1; V gene: TRBV18; CDR3 protein: CASSPVGTGPAFF; CDR3 DNA: TGTGCCAGCTCACCCGTCGGGACAGGGCCAGCTTTCTTT
clone size: NA; J gene: TRBJ1-1; D gene: NA; V gene: TRBV7-2; CDR3 protein: CASSLAGAKKNTEAFF; CDR3 DNA: TGTGCCAGCAGCCTCGCAGGGGCGAAAAAGAACACTGAAGCTTTCTTT
clone size: NA; J gene: TRBJ2-3; D gene: NA; V gene: TRBV9; CDR3 protein: CASSVVAGRDTQYF; CDR3 DNA: TGTGCCAGCAGCGTAGTTGCGGGAAGAGATACGCAGTATTTT
clone size: NA; J gene: TRBJ2-7; D gene: NA; V gene: TRBV27; CDR3 protein: CASTSQKEQYF; CDR3 DNA: TGTGCCAGCACCTCCCAGAAGGAGCAGTACTTC
clone size: NA; J gene: TRBJ1-1; D gene: TRBD1; V gene: TRBV6-4; CDR3 protein: CASSDLRKDRGRKNTEAFF; CDR3 DNA: TGTGCCAGCAGTGACCTTCGGAAGGACAGGGGGCGCAAGAACACTGAAGCTTTCTTT
clone size: NA; J gene: TRBJ1-4; D gene: NA; V gene: TRBV9; CDR3 protein: CASSVASRGEKLFF; CDR3 DNA: TGTGCCAGCAGCGTAGCTTCCAGGGGTGAAAAACTGTTTTTT
clone size: NA; J gene: TRBJ2-7; D gene: TRBD1; V gene: TRBV11-2; CDR3 protein: CASSLDPGQSYEQYF; CDR3 DNA: TGTGCCAGCAGCTTAGATCCGGGACAGAGCTACGAGCAGTACTTC
clone size: NA; J gene: TRBJ2-1; D gene: NA; V gene: TRBV11-2; CDR3 protein: CASSLLRAGAGEQFF; CDR3 DNA: TGTGCCAGCAGCTTACTAAGGGCGGGGGCGGGTGAGCAGTTCTTC
clone size: once; J gene: TRBJ1-2; D gene: NA; V gene: TRBV7-8; CDR3 protein: CASSTEERTSDYGYTF; CDR3 DNA: TGTGCCAGCAGCACAGAAGAACGTACTTCCGACTATGGCTACACCTTC
clone size: NA; J gene: TRBJ1-2; D gene: TRBD1; V gene: TRBV9; CDR3 protein: CASSVGTGETYGYTF; CDR3 DNA: TGTGCCAGCAGCGTCGGGACAGGGGAAACCTATGGCTACACCTTC
clone size: NA; J gene: TRBJ1-4; D gene: NA; V gene: TRBV18; CDR3 protein: CASSPPAGGNEKLFF; CDR3 DNA: TGTGCCAGCTCACCACCGGCGGGGGGAAATGAAAAACTGTTTTTT
clone size: NA; J gene: TRBJ2-2; D gene: NA; V gene: TRBV7-7; CDR3 protein: CASSPLANTGELFF; CDR3 DNA: TGTGCCAGCAGCCCCCTTGCGAACACCGGGGAGCTGTTTTTT
clone size: few; J gene: TRBJ1-6; D gene: NA; V gene: TRBV7-9; CDR3 protein: CASSSYSNSPLHF; CDR3 DNA: TGTGCCAGCAGCTCTTACAGTAATTCACCCCTCCACTTT
clone size: NA; J gene: TRBJ1-4; D gene: NA; V gene: TRBV7-9; CDR3 protein: CASSLGQGNEKLFF; CDR3 DNA: TGTGCCAGCAGCTTAGGGCAGGGTAATGAAAAACTGTTTTTT
clone size: NA; J gene: TRBJ1-2; D gene: NA; V gene: TRBV28; CDR3 protein: CASSFSSDYGYTF; CDR3 DNA: TGTGCCAGCAGTTTCTCCAGCGACTATGGCTACACCTTC
clone size: NA; J gene: TRBJ2-7; D gene: NA; V gene: TRBV9; CDR3 protein: CASSVWRESYEQYF; CDR3 DNA: TGTGCCAGCAGCGTGTGGCGGGAAAGCTACGAGCAGTACTTC
clone size: NA; J gene: TRBJ2-5; D gene: TRBD1; V gene: TRBV7-2; CDR3 protein: CASSRQGGDQETQYF; CDR3 DNA: TGTGCCAGCAGCAGACAGGGGGGGGACCAAGAGACCCAGTACTTC
clone size: NA; J gene: TRBJ2-5; D gene: NA; V gene: TRBV7-3; CDR3 protein: CASSFPGSETQYF; CDR3 DNA: TGTGCCAGCAGCTTCCCGGGATCGGAGACCCAGTACTTC
clone size: NA; J gene: TRBJ1-5; D gene: NA; V gene: TRBV27; CDR3 protein: CASSSRDSNQPQHF; CDR3 DNA: TGTGCCAGCAGTTCCAGGGACTCCAACCAGCCCCAGCATTTT
clone size: few; J gene: TRBJ2-7; D gene: TRBD2; V gene: TRBV5-4; CDR3 protein: CASSLRLAGILGEQYF; CDR3 DNA: TGTGCCAGCAGCTTGCGGCTAGCGGGGATTCTGGGGGAGCAGTACTTC
clone size: NA; J gene: TRBJ1-3; D gene: NA; V gene: TRBV6-5; CDR3 protein: CASSFGIRGNTIYF; CDR3 DNA: TGTGCCAGCAGTTTCGGGATCCGGGGAAACACCATATATTTT
clone size: few; J gene: TRBJ1-5; D gene: NA; V gene: TRBV2; CDR3 protein: CASSEAPNLVQPQHF; CDR3 DNA: TGTGCCAGCAGTGAAGCGCCTAACTTGGTGCAGCCCCAGCATTTT
clone size: NA; J gene: TRBJ1-2; D gene: NA; V gene: TRBV10-1; CDR3 protein: CASSKGDLRGYTF; CDR3 DNA: TGCGCCAGCAGTAAAGGGGACTTGCGGGGCTACACCTTC
clone size: NA; J gene: TRBJ2-5; D gene: NA; V gene: TRBV7-2; CDR3 protein: CASSSGAGGTQYF; CDR3 DNA: TGTGCCAGCAGCTCAGGGGCAGGCGGGACCCAGTACTTC
clone size: NA; J gene: TRBJ1-1; D gene: NA; V gene: TRBV6-1; CDR3 protein: CASSERGSTEAFF; CDR3 DNA: TGTGCCAGCAGTGAACGGGGGTCCACTGAAGCTTTCTTT
clone size: few; J gene: TRBJ2-3; D gene: TRBD2; V gene: TRBV4-3; CDR3 protein: CASSQGSSGGANTQYF; CDR3 DNA: TGCGCCAGCAGCCAAGGATCGAGCGGGGGGGCAAATACGCAGTATTTT
clone size: NA; J gene: TRBJ1-1; D gene: NA; V gene: TRBV13; CDR3 protein: CASSLVVTKAFF; CDR3 DNA: TGTGCCAGCAGCTTAGTAGTTACGAAAGCTTTCTTT
clone size: once; J gene: TRBJ2-7; D gene: TRBD1; V gene: TRBV5-1; CDR3 protein: CASSSWTGVYEQYF; CDR3 DNA: TGCGCCAGCAGTTCTTGGACAGGGGTATACGAGCAGTACTTC
clone size: NA; J gene: TRBJ2-3; D gene: NA; V gene: TRBV6-5; CDR3 protein: CASSTTRDFTDTQYF; CDR3 DNA: TGTGCCAGCAGTACGACCCGCGACTTCACAGATACGCAGTATTTT
clone size: few; J gene: TRBJ1-3; D gene: NA; V gene: TRBV5-8; CDR3 protein: CASSLMMVAAGNTIYF; CDR3 DNA: TGTGCCAGCAGCTTGATGATGGTCGCAGCTGGAAACACCATATATTTT
clone size: NA; J gene: TRBJ2-4; D gene: NA; V gene: TRBV18; CDR3 protein: CASSPGEVAKNIQYF; CDR3 DNA: TGTGCCAGCTCACCGGGAGAAGTGGCCAAAAACATTCAGTACTTC
clone size: NA; J gene: TRBJ2-1; D gene: TRBD2; V gene: TRBV5-5; CDR3 protein: CASSYGTSDYNEQFF; CDR3 DNA: TGTGCCAGCAGCTACGGGACTAGCGACTACAATGAGCAGTTCTTC
clone size: NA; J gene: TRBJ2-5; D gene: NA; V gene: TRBV27; CDR3 protein: CASSPAGETQYF; CDR3 DNA: TGTGCCAGCAGCCCGGCGGGGGAGACCCAGTACTTC
clone size: NA; J gene: TRBJ2-4; D gene: TRBD2; V gene: TRBV7-9; CDR3 protein: CASSWGGEDIQYF; CDR3 DNA: TGTGCCAGCAGCTGGGGGGGGGAGGACATTCAGTACTTC
clone size: NA; J gene: TRBJ1-2; D gene: TRBD1; V gene: TRBV5-4; CDR3 protein: CASSPGQGDYGYTF; CDR3 DNA: TGTGCCAGCAGCCCGGGACAGGGAGACTATGGCTACACCTTC
clone size: NA; J gene: TRBJ1-4; D gene: NA; V gene: TRBV5-3; CDR3 protein: CARSLARRGEKLFF; CDR3 DNA: TGTGCCAGAAGCTTGGCAAGGAGAGGGGAAAAACTGTTTTTT
clone size: NA; J gene: TRBJ2-7; D gene: TRBD2; V gene: TRBV11-1; CDR3 protein: CASSGGLAGTYEQYF; CDR3 DNA: TGTGCCAGCAGCGGCGGACTAGCGGGCACCTACGAGCAGTACTTC
clone size: NA; J gene: TRBJ1-2; D gene: NA; V gene: TRBV29-1; CDR3 protein: CSAQPGENYGYTF; CDR3 DNA: TGCAGCGCCCAACCGGGGGAAAACTATGGCTACACCTTC
clone size: few; J gene: TRBJ1-4; D gene: NA; V gene: TRBV7-9; CDR3 protein: CASSEGEEWNEKLFF; CDR3 DNA: TGTGCCAGCAGTGAAGGGGAGGAGTGGAATGAAAAACTGTTTTTT
clone size: few; J gene: TRBJ1-2; D gene: TRBD1; V gene: TRBV7-8; CDR3 protein: CASSTRDRANGYTF; CDR3 DNA: TGTGCCAGCAGCACCCGGGACAGGGCGAATGGCTACACCTTC
clone size: NA; J gene: TRBJ1-2; D gene: NA; V gene: TRBV19; CDR3 protein: CASTYEVGVDYGYTF; CDR3 DNA: TGTGCCAGTACCTATGAAGTCGGGGTTGACTATGGCTACACCTTC
clone size: NA; J gene: TRBJ1-4; D gene: TRBD1; V gene: TRBV5-1; CDR3 protein: CASSLGGTAQIATNEKLFF; CDR3 DNA: TGCGCCAGCAGCTTGGGTGGGACAGCTCAAATTGCAACTAATGAAAAACTGTTTTTT
clone size: once; J gene: TRBJ2-1; D gene: TRBD2; V gene: TRBV2; CDR3 protein: CASSSAGGPHNEQFF; CDR3 DNA: TGTGCCAGCAGTTCAGCGGGGGGGCCCCACAATGAGCAGTTCTTC
clone size: NA; J gene: TRBJ2-4; D gene: NA; V gene: TRBV27; CDR3 protein: CASSFRTLLAKNIQYF; CDR3 DNA: TGTGCCAGCAGTTTCAGGACACTACTAGCCAAAAACATTCAGTACTTC
clone size: NA; J gene: TRBJ1-5; D gene: TRBD1; V gene: TRBV28; CDR3 protein: CASSNRGRSNQPQHF; CDR3 DNA: TGTGCCAGCAGTAACAGGGGGCGAAGCAATCAGCCCCAGCATTTT
clone size: once; J gene: TRBJ1-6; D gene: TRBD1; V gene: TRBV19; CDR3 protein: CASSTGTGFSSPLHF; CDR3 DNA: TGTGCCAGTAGTACCGGGACAGGGTTTAGTTCACCCCTCCACTTT